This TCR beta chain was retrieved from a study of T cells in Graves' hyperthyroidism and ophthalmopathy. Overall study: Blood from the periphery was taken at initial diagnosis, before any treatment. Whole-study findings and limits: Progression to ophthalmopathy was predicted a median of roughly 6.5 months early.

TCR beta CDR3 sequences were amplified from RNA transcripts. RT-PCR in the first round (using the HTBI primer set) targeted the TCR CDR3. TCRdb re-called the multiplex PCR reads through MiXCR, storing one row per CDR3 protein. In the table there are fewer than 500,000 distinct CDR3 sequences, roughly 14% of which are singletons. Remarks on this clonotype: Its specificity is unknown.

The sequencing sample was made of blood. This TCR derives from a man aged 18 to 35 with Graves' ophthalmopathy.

The CDR3 coding sequence is TGTGCCAGTTACCAGGAGAATGAGCAGTTCTTC. Translating it yields CASYQENEQFF. The V gene is TRBV6-1, the J gene TRBJ2-1, with D uncertain. Trimming took off 9 bases at V and 7 bases at J, with 10 bases between the two ends. Germline V CDR1 and CDR2: MNHNS, SASEGT. The CDR3 runs to 11 residues.